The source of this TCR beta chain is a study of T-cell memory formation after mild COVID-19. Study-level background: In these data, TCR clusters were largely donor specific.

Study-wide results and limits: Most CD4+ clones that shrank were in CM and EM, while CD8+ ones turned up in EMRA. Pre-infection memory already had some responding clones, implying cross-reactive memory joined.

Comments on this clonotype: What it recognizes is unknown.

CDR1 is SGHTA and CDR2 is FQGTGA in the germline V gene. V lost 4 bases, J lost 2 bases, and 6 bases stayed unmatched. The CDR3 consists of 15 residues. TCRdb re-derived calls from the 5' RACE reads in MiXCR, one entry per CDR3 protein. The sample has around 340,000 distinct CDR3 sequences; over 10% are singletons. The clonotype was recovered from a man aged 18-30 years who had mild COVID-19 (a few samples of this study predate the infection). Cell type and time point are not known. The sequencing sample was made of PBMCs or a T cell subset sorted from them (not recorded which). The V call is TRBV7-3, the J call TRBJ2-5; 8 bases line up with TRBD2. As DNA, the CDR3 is TGTGCCAGCAGCTCCCAGCGGGGGCCGCAAGAGACCCAGTACTTC. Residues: CASSSQRGPQETQYF.